The rows below give T cell receptor beta chains drawn from one sample of a study of T cells in Graves' hyperthyroidism and ophthalmopathy. TCRdb ran MiXCR on the multiplex PCR reads and lists one entry per CDR3 protein. The table includes about 720,000 distinct CDR3 sequences, roughly a sixth detected once. Sequences were obtained from blood. Receptors were obtained from a woman aged 45 to 65 with Graves' hyperthyroidism that later progressed to Graves' ophthalmopathy. CDR3s include the opening cysteine and the closing phenylalanine or tryptophan. Fields, in order: CDR3 DNA, CDR3 protein, D gene, J gene, clone size, V gene. The D gene is left open where the match is weak. Rows give clone size only sometimes, using once, few, many, or a class for an expanded clone.

cdr3_nt: TGTGCCACCAGTGATCCTCCGACAGGCAGGACTAATGAAAAACTGTTTTTT; cdr3_aa: CATSDPPTGRTNEKLFF; d_call: NA; j_call: TRBJ1-4; clone_size: NA; v_call: TRBV24-1
cdr3_nt: TGTGCCACCAGCAGTCCTAGCGGGGGGGCCTCCTACAATGAGCAGTTCTTC; cdr3_aa: CATSSPSGGASYNEQFF; d_call: TRBD2; j_call: TRBJ2-1; clone_size: many; v_call: TRBV15
cdr3_nt: TGTGCCAGCAGTTCCAAACGAGGGAGTAGATTTGGAAACACCATATATTTT; cdr3_aa: CASSSKRGSRFGNTIYF; d_call: NA; j_call: TRBJ1-3; clone_size: NA; v_call: TRBV6-2/TRBV6-3
cdr3_nt: TGTGCCAGCACCCCTAGGGAGCGCAGACCTAACTATGGCTACACCTTC; cdr3_aa: CASTPRERRPNYGYTF; d_call: NA; j_call: TRBJ1-2; clone_size: NA; v_call: TRBV6-1
cdr3_nt: TGCGCCAGCAGCTCGTCTTATCGGACAGGGGGCTCGGGGGAGCAGTACTTC; cdr3_aa: CASSSSYRTGGSGEQYF; d_call: TRBD1; j_call: TRBJ2-7; clone_size: many; v_call: TRBV5-1
cdr3_nt: TGTGCCAGCAAAATAACAGGGCAGTACGGCGAGCAGTACTTC; cdr3_aa: CASKITGQYGEQYF; d_call: NA; j_call: TRBJ2-7; clone_size: many; v_call: TRBV12-3/TRBV12-4
cdr3_nt: TGTGCCAGCAGCGGCGACAGTACCACAGATACGCAGTATTTT; cdr3_aa: CASSGDSTTDTQYF; d_call: NA; j_call: TRBJ2-3; clone_size: NA; v_call: TRBV9
cdr3_nt: TGTGCCAGCAAACCGGACAGGGGGCGTTATGGCTACACCTTC; cdr3_aa: CASKPDRGRYGYTF; d_call: TRBD1; j_call: TRBJ1-2; clone_size: few; v_call: TRBV2
cdr3_nt: TGTGCCTGGTCTCCGGGACAGGGGCCCTACAATGAGCAGTTCTTC; cdr3_aa: CAWSPGQGPYNEQFF; d_call: TRBD1; j_call: TRBJ2-1; clone_size: few; v_call: TRBV30
cdr3_nt: TGTGCCAGCAGCTCGGGACAGGGAACCCAGTACTTC; cdr3_aa: CASSSGQGTQYF; d_call: TRBD1; j_call: TRBJ2-5; clone_size: few; v_call: TRBV11-3
cdr3_nt: TGTGCCAGCAGCGCAAAGGACGGGAGAGAGACCCAGTACTTC; cdr3_aa: CASSAKDGRETQYF; d_call: NA; j_call: TRBJ2-5; clone_size: NA; v_call: TRBV9
cdr3_nt: TGTGCCAGTAGTATGACAGGGGGCTTCCGAATGGTTGCTTTCTTT; cdr3_aa: CASSMTGGFRMVAFF; d_call: TRBD1; j_call: TRBJ1-1; clone_size: few; v_call: TRBV19
cdr3_nt: TGTGCCAGCTCGCCCCGACAGTCCCCGGGAAACACCATATATTTT; cdr3_aa: CASSPRQSPGNTIYF; d_call: NA; j_call: TRBJ1-3; clone_size: few; v_call: TRBV18
cdr3_nt: TGTGCCAGCAGAGACAGGGGACGTCAGCCCCAGCATTTT; cdr3_aa: CASRDRGRQPQHF; d_call: TRBD1; j_call: TRBJ1-5; clone_size: NA; v_call: TRBV6-1
cdr3_nt: TGCGCCAGCAGCCAACAAACAGGTTTTGACACCATATATTTT; cdr3_aa: CASSQQTGFDTIYF; d_call: NA; j_call: TRBJ1-3; clone_size: NA; v_call: TRBV4-1
cdr3_nt: TGCGCCAGCAGCCAAGATCTTACGACAATAGCCAAAAACATTCAGTACTTC; cdr3_aa: CASSQDLTTIAKNIQYF; d_call: NA; j_call: TRBJ2-4; clone_size: few; v_call: TRBV4-1
cdr3_nt: TGCGCCAGCAGCTTGGAGAACCGAAGGAGGGGGTTCTATGGCTACACCTTC; cdr3_aa: CASSLENRRRGFYGYTF; d_call: NA; j_call: TRBJ1-2; clone_size: few; v_call: TRBV5-1
cdr3_nt: TGTGCCAGCAGCTTATACGCGGTTAGCAATCAGCCCCAGCATTTT; cdr3_aa: CASSLYAVSNQPQHF; d_call: NA; j_call: TRBJ1-5; clone_size: many; v_call: TRBV7-8
cdr3_nt: TGTGCCAGCAGCCAAGAAGCGGCAGGGTCTGCCGGGGAGCTGTTTTTT; cdr3_aa: CASSQEAAGSAGELFF; d_call: NA; j_call: TRBJ2-2; clone_size: many; v_call: TRBV3-1
cdr3_nt: TGTGCCAGCAGCAAACTAGGGGCCGACACAGATACGCAGTATTTT; cdr3_aa: CASSKLGADTDTQYF; d_call: NA; j_call: TRBJ2-3; clone_size: NA; v_call: TRBV7-9
cdr3_nt: TGTGCCAGCAGCTCGGGTAGCGGGGGACCCTACGAGCAGTACTTC; cdr3_aa: CASSSGSGGPYEQYF; d_call: TRBD2; j_call: TRBJ2-7; clone_size: many; v_call: TRBV2
cdr3_nt: TGTGCCAGCAGCTTGGCTGCGACGGAAGAGACCCAGTACTTC; cdr3_aa: CASSLAATEETQYF; d_call: NA; j_call: TRBJ2-5; clone_size: NA; v_call: TRBV5-4
cdr3_nt: TGTGCCTGGTGCGGGTCCATGAACACTGAAGCTTTCTTT; cdr3_aa: CAWCGSMNTEAFF; d_call: NA; j_call: TRBJ1-1; clone_size: NA; v_call: TRBV30
cdr3_nt: TGCGCCAGCAGCTTGATAAGGGGCGGCTCCTACAATGAGCAGTTCTTC; cdr3_aa: CASSLIRGGSYNEQFF; d_call: NA; j_call: TRBJ2-1; clone_size: many; v_call: TRBV5-1
cdr3_nt: TGTGCCAGCAGCTTAGCCAATTACAGAGATGAGCAGTTCTTC; cdr3_aa: CASSLANYRDEQFF; d_call: NA; j_call: TRBJ2-1; clone_size: few; v_call: TRBV7-6
cdr3_nt: TGTGCCAGCAGCCAAATCCGCTTCGCGGGGCCATTGAACACTGAAGCTTTCTTT; cdr3_aa: CASSQIRFAGPLNTEAFF; d_call: NA; j_call: TRBJ1-1; clone_size: many; v_call: TRBV3-1
cdr3_nt: TGTGCCAGCTCAGACCGAACAGGGATCACAAATCAGCCCCAGCATTTT; cdr3_aa: CASSDRTGITNQPQHF; d_call: NA; j_call: TRBJ1-5; clone_size: many; v_call: TRBV18
cdr3_nt: TGTGCCAGCCGAAGCCTGGCAGGGATGAGTTCACCCCTCCACTTT; cdr3_aa: CASRSLAGMSSPLHF; d_call: NA; j_call: TRBJ1-6; clone_size: many; v_call: TRBV3-1
cdr3_nt: TGCGCCAGCAGCTTGTCTCTATTGGGCGGCTACACCTTC; cdr3_aa: CASSLSLLGGYTF; d_call: NA; j_call: TRBJ1-2; clone_size: many; v_call: TRBV5-1
cdr3_nt: TGTGCCAGCTCACCGGGGGCACCCTACAATGAGCAGTTCTTC; cdr3_aa: CASSPGAPYNEQFF; d_call: NA; j_call: TRBJ2-1; clone_size: many; v_call: TRBV18
cdr3_nt: TGTGCCAGTAGTCTATCGGGGGGCCTACAGGGGTACACTGAAGCTTTCTTT; cdr3_aa: CASSLSGGLQGYTEAFF; d_call: TRBD1; j_call: TRBJ1-1; clone_size: NA; v_call: TRBV19
cdr3_nt: TGTGCCAGCCGTACCCGCCCAGGTGAGAGCAATCAGCCCCAGCATTTT; cdr3_aa: CASRTRPGESNQPQHF; d_call: NA; j_call: TRBJ1-5; clone_size: few; v_call: TRBV19
cdr3_nt: TGCAGTGCTAACCCTCTGACAGGAACCGATGAGCAGTTCTTC; cdr3_aa: CSANPLTGTDEQFF; d_call: NA; j_call: TRBJ2-1; clone_size: NA; v_call: TRBV20-1
cdr3_nt: TGTGCCAGTAGGACCTCAGGGGTAACGACAGATACGCAGTATTTT; cdr3_aa: CASRTSGVTTDTQYF; d_call: NA; j_call: TRBJ2-3; clone_size: NA; v_call: TRBV19
cdr3_nt: TGTGCCAGCAGCGTTCGACTAGCGACTGAGCAGTTCTTC; cdr3_aa: CASSVRLATEQFF; d_call: TRBD2; j_call: TRBJ2-1; clone_size: NA; v_call: TRBV9